Each of the 4 T cell receptor beta chains below was sequenced from the same sample in a study of cytomegalovirus exposure and HLA in healthy donors. The data were produced by immunoSEQ multiplex PCR, yet TCRdb's version contains in-frame clones alone and is incomplete. The sample has 250,000 to 350,000 clones, approximately 86% seen once. Sequences were obtained from PBMCs. The origin of the receptors is a man younger than 45 in good health and CMV-seronegative.

The chain recombines TRBV25-1 with TRBJ1-4; D unresolved. Per the germline V gene, CDR1 is MGHDK and CDR2 is SYGVNS. Trimming left V 4 bases short and J 0 bases short, with 6 bases between. The CDR3 contains 14 residues. CDR3 nucleotides: TGTGCCAGCAGTGGTCCAGCAACTAATGAAAAACTGTTTTTT. This codes for CASSGPATNEKLFF.

This clone has just a few counts. The V call is TRBV27, the J call TRBJ1-6, with a possible D match to TRBD1 (5 bases). V was trimmed by 0 bases and J by 10 bases, leaving 7 bases between them. Per the germline V gene, CDR1 is MNHEY and CDR2 is SMNVEV (reference sequence). This CDR3 is 13 amino acids long. The CDR3 DNA sequence: TGTGCCAGCAGTTTATCCCAGGGATCACCCCTCCACTTT. Amino acids: CASSLSQGSPLHF.

This chain uses TRBV13 with TRBJ2-2; D unresolved. This CDR3 spans 14 amino acids. CDR1 and CDR2 from the germline V gene are PRHDT and FYEKMQ (reference sequence). V lost 4 bases to trimming and J lost 4 bases, with 10 bases between them. The CDR3 sequence is CASSSYTTTGELFF. The DNA of the CDR3 is TGTGCCAGCAGCTCATATACAACCACCGGGGAGCTGTTTTTT.

There are a few counts of this clone. The rearrangement uses TRBV7-8 and TRBJ2-7; D is uncertain. This CDR3 has 11 residues. Germline assignment: CDR1 SGHVS and CDR2 FQNEAQ. Trimming shortened V by 2 bases and J by 12 bases, and 11 bases separated the two germline ends. The CDR3, as DNA: TGTGCCAGCAGCTTATATCCAGTCTTGTACTTC. Translation gives CASSLYPVLYF.